The rows below give T cell receptor beta chains drawn from one sample of a study of blood T cell repertoires in COVID-19. The data were produced by immunoSEQ multiplex PCR, yet TCRdb's version contains in-frame clones alone and is incomplete. The repertoire consists of 220,000 or so clones, with about nine tenths occurring once and the leading ten covering 0.85% to 0.95%. Sequences were obtained from PBMCs or T cells enriched from blood (not recorded which). Receptor source: a man aged 50 to 60 who had been exposed to COVID-19. The CDR3 runs from the conserved cysteine through the conserved F or W. Each record gives: V gene, D gene, J gene, clone size, CDR3 DNA, CDR3 protein. D genes are given only for firm matches. Clone size, where shown, is once, few, many, or a class for clones that have expanded.

TRBV24-1	-	TRBJ2-7	once	TGTGCCACCAGTGTCCCCGAGACAATCTTGGTTTCCTACGAGCAGTACTTC	CATSVPETILVSYEQYF
TRBV18	-	TRBJ1-5	-	TGTGCCAGCTCCCACGGGGGAATTCAGCCCCAGCATTTT	CASSHGGIQPQHF
TRBV27	TRBD2	TRBJ2-3	-	TGTGCCAGCACCGAAATAGGACGGGGACTAGCGAGAACAGATACGCAGTATTTT	CASTEIGRGLARTDTQYF
TRBV28	-	TRBJ1-2	few	TGTGCCAGCAGCGAAGACAGTTATGGCTACACCTTC	CASSEDSYGYTF
TRBV7-3	-	TRBJ2-2	few	TGTGCCAGCAGCTGGAGCGGGTCCGGGGAGCTGTTTTTT	CASSWSGSGELFF
TRBV5-1	-	TRBJ1-1	-	TGCGCCAGCAGCTTGGACGGACGGGGGGATGAAGCTTTCTTT	CASSLDGRGDEAFF
TRBV7-2	TRBD1	TRBJ1-1	-	TGTGCCAGCAGCTCCAAGGGACAGGGTTTGTTGGACACTGAAGCTTTCTTT	CASSSKGQGLLDTEAFF
TRBV21-1	-	TRBJ2-5	-	TGTGAGGAGGCCCTCCCGATGGGAGAGACCCAGTACTTC	CEEALPMGETQYF
TRBV18	-	TRBJ2-1	-	TGTGCCAGCTCACCAGCCGGGGGAGTATCAAATGAGCAGTTCTTC	CASSPAGGVSNEQFF
TRBV27	-	TRBJ1-1	-	TGTGCCAGCAGTACTAATAAGGTAGGAACTTGGAACACTGAAGCTTTCTTT	CASSTNKVGTWNTEAFF
TRBV7-3	TRBD2	TRBJ2-3	-	TGTGCCAGCAGCTCGGGACTAGCGGGAGTGGCAGATACGCAGTATTTT	CASSSGLAGVADTQYF
TRBV19	TRBD2	TRBJ2-1	-	TGTGCCAGTAGTACCCCCGGGACTAGCAGTTTCTTC	CASSTPGTSSFF
TRBV5-1	TRBD1	TRBJ1-1	-	TGCGCCAGCAGCTTCGACAGGGTCGCAGCTTTCTTT	CASSFDRVAAFF
TRBV24-1	-	TRBJ1-5	-	TGTGCCACCCGCGAGAATGGTTGGGGGGGGAAACAGCCCCAGCATTTT	CATRENGWGGKQPQHF
TRBV28	TRBD1	TRBJ1-1	-	TGTGCCAGCAGTAGCCCGGGACAGGGAGGGGGGTGGACTGAAGCTTTCTTT	CASSSPGQGGGWTEAFF
TRBV5-1	TRBD1	TRBJ1-1	-	TGCGCCAGCAGCTTGGGGACAGGGGTTCTTGGGAACACTGAAGCTTTCTTT	CASSLGTGVLGNTEAFF
TRBV27	TRBD1	TRBJ1-1	few	TGTGCCAGCAGTGAACAGGGGGCGTACACTGAAGCTTTCTTT	CASSEQGAYTEAFF
TRBV19	TRBD1	TRBJ1-2	-	TGTGCCAGTAGTATATTGGGGGTCGGGGACAGCTATGGCTACACCTTC	CASSILGVGDSYGYTF
TRBV3-1/TRBV3-2	-	TRBJ1-5	-	TGTGCCAGCAGCCAATCGCAGGGTCAGCCCCAGCATTTT	CASSQSQGQPQHF
TRBV9	-	TRBJ1-1	-	TGTGCCAGCAGCGTAGCTACGTTGAACACTGAAGCTTTCTTT	CASSVATLNTEAFF
TRBV19	TRBD1	TRBJ1-2	-	TGTGCCAGTAGTAAAACAGCGACAGGGCTCTATGGCTACACCTTC	CASSKTATGLYGYTF
TRBV28	TRBD1	TRBJ2-1	-	TGTGCCAGCAGTTTATGGTACAGGGGATCTAACCTCGGGGAGCAGTTCTTC	CASSLWYRGSNLGEQFF
TRBV18	-	TRBJ2-5	-	TGTGCCAGCTCACCAAGAGGACAACAAGAGACCCAGTACTTC	CASSPRGQQETQYF
TRBV18	-	TRBJ1-4	-	TGTGCCAGCTCAACTAATTCCAGGGATGAAAAACTGTTTTTT	CASSTNSRDEKLFF